Reported below is one TCR beta chain. This clonotype has more than one count but fewer than ten. What this receptor recognizes is not known. Per-nucleotide qualities are absent, and no much larger clonotype sits a single base away. Receptors were amplified or captured by PCR. Sequenced on an Illumina HiSeq 2500. Molecular barcoding was employed in the preparation of TCR libraries, with unique molecular identifiers being used to normalize TCRbeta repertoire quantification. The public reads were reanalyzed by TCRdb: fastp trimming at Q25, MiXCR alignment, in-frame beta chains only. Entries that share a CDR3 protein sequence are merged under the most common genes and DNA. This sample holds 200,000 to 250,000 distinct CDR3 sequences; about a tenth were observed only once. Together, the top ten hold 5.5% to 8% of the sample. CDR1 MNHNS and CDR2 SASEGT are derived from the germline V gene. V trim: 6 bases; J trim: 1 base; unmatched bases: 4. Spanning cysteine to phenylalanine, the CDR3 consists of 15 amino acids. Only CDR3 DNA is held: 45 bases, read in frame from base 1.

This entry belongs to a study of T-cell reconstitution after alpha-beta-depleted transplantation in children (dated by TCRdb to the mid-2010s). For the study in its entirety: The study quantitatively tracked T-cell immune reconstitution after TCRalphabeta/CD19-depleted allogeneic hematopoietic cell transplantation in children using TCR repertoire profiling.

Sequencing was performed on PBMCs from the stem cell graft donor, taken from the stem cell graft. The V gene is TRBV6-1 and the J gene is TRBJ2-2, with 8 bases matching TRBD1. This sequence was found in a human donor who donated a stem cell graft to a child with acute lymphoblastic leukemia. The nucleotide sequence is given as TGTGCCAGCAGACAGACAGGGGAGAACACCGGGGAGCTGTTTTTT. It encodes CASRQTGENTGELFF.